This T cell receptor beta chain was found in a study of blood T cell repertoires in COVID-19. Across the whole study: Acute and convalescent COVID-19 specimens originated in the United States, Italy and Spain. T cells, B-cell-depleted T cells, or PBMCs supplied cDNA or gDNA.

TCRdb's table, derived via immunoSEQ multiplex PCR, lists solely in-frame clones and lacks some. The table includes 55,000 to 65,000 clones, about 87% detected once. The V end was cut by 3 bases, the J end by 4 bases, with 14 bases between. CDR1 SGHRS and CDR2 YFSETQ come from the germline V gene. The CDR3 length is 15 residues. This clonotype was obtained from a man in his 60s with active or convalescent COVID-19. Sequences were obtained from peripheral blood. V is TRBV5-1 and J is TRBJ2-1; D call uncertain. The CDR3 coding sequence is TGCGCCAGCAGCTACGAGATTCCTAAATACAATGAGCAGTTCTTC. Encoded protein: CASSYEIPKYNEQFF.